This TCR beta chain was recorded in a study of T cell responses to AZD1222 COVID-19 vaccine. Points from the study as a whole: When two AZD1222 doses had been given, Spike-specific TCR breadth and depth rose. Unmutated regions of variants are reportedly targeted by nearly half of spike-specific TCRs.

As concerns this clone: Its antigen remains unknown.

Germline CDR1 is KGHSH and CDR2 is LQKENI. The CDR3 is 13 residues long. V lost 5 bases and J 1 base, leaving 9 bases between the germline ends. TCRdb keeps only in-frame clones here, not all; method: immunoSEQ multiplex PCR. Found here are 180,000 or so clones, around 92% of them singletons; the top ten hold approximately 1.3%. The sample was peripheral blood, taken 28 days after the second AZD1222 dose. This chain connects TRBV18 to TRBJ2-7; D is uncertain. This clonotype was sampled from an adult who received the AZD1222 COVID-19 vaccine. The CDR3 DNA follows: TGTGCCAGCTCATCGGCTGATTCCTACGAGCAGTACTTC. Residues: CASSSADSYEQYF.